The clone carrying this TCR beta chain was recorded many times. These data are taken from a study of T cells in Graves' hyperthyroidism and ophthalmopathy. Amplification targeted TCR beta CDR3 regions from RNA transcripts. HTBI primers were employed in a first-round RT-PCR of the TCR CDR3. From the multiplex PCR reads, TCRdb called clonotypes with MiXCR, one entry per CDR3 protein. The table includes approximately 700,000 distinct CDR3 sequences, approximately 16% detected once. Input material: blood. This clonotype originated in a man younger than 30 with Graves' hyperthyroidism.

In DNA, the CDR3 is TGTGCCAGCAGCTTAGACTTTATGAACACTGAAGCTTTCTTT. Its translation is CASSLDFMNTEAFF. The chain links TRBV11-2 to TRBJ1-1; D unclear. CDR1 SGHAT and CDR2 FQNNGV come from the germline V gene. V gave up 0 bases and J gave up 0 bases, with 5 bases separating them. CDR3 length: 14 amino acids.